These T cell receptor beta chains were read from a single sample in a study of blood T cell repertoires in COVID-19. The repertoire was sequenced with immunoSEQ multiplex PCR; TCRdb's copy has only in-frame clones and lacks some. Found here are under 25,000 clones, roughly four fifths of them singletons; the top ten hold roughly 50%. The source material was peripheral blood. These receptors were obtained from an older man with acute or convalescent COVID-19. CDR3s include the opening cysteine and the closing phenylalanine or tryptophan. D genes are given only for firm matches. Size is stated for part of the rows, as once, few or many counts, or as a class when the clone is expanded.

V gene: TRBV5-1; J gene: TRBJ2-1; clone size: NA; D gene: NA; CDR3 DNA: TGCGCCAGCAGCCTCCGGGAGGAGGGGGATGAGCAGTTCTTC; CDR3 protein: CASSLREEGDEQFF
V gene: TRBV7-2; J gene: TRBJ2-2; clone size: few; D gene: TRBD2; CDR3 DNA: TGTGCCAGCAGCCCCCCTAGCGGACTTTTAACCGGGGAGCTGTTTTTT; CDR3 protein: CASSPPSGLLTGELFF
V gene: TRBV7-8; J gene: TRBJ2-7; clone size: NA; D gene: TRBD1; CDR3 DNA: TGTGCCAGCAGGGGGGACAGGGGGAGACTCGAGCAGTACTTC; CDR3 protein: CASRGDRGRLEQYF
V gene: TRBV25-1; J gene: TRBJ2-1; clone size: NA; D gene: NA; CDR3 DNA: TGTGCCAGCAGTGAATTCGGAGGGATCCTCGATGAGCAGTTCTTC; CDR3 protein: CASSEFGGILDEQFF
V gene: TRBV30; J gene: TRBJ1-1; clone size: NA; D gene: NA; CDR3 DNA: TGTGCCTGGCATACGTATAGTACTGAAGCTTTCTTT; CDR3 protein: CAWHTYSTEAFF
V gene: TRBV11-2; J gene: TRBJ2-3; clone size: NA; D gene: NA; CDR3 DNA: TGTGCCAGCAGCTTAGTAAGCAATACGCAGTATTTT; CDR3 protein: CASSLVSNTQYF
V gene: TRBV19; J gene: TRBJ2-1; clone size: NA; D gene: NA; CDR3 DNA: TGTGCCAGTAGTCCTGGAGCTGGGGGGTGGGGTGAGCAGTTCTTC; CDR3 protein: CASSPGAGGWGEQFF
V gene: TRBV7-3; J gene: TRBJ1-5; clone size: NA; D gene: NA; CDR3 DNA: TGTGCCAGCAGCTTATACCCGCAGCAGCCCCAGCATTTT; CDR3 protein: CASSLYPQQPQHF
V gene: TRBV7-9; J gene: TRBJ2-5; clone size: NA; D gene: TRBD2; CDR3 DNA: TGTGCCAGCAGCTCGGGACTAGCGGGGTCGTCGTACTTC; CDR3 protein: CASSSGLAGSSYF
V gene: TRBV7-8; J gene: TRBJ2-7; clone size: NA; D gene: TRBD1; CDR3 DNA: TGTGCCAGCTCCGGGACAGTCAGCTACGAGCAGTACTTC; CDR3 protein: CASSGTVSYEQYF
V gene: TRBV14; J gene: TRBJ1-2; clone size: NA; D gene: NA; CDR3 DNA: TGTGCCAGCAGCCAAGTAGAGGCCGGCAGCAATGGCTACACCTTC; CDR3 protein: CASSQVEAGSNGYTF
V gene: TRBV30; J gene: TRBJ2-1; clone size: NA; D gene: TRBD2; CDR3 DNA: TGTGCCTGTAGCGGGAATAGATACAATGAGCAGTTCTTC; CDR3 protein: CACSGNRYNEQFF
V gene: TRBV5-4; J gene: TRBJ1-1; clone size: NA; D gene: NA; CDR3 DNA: TGTGCCAGCAGCTTGGCGACGACAGGGAACACTGAAGCTTTCTTT; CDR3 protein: CASSLATTGNTEAFF
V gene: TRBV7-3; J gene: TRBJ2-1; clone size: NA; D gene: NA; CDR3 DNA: TGTGCCAGCAGTTTCACAGACTACAATGAGCAGTTCTTC; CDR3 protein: CASSFTDYNEQFF
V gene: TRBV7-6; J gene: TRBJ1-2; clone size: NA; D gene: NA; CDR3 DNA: TGTGCCAGCAGCTTAGCCCCAGGGACACCCGCCTATGGCTACACCTTC; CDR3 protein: CASSLAPGTPAYGYTF
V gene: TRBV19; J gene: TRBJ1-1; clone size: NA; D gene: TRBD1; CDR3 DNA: TGTGCCAGTAGTTTAGGACAGGGGGTGTTAACTGAAGCTTTCTTT; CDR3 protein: CASSLGQGVLTEAFF
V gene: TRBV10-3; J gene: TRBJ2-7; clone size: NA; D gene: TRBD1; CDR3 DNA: TGTGCCATCGGGGACGGGACAGGGGGCTACGAGCAGTACTTC; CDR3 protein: CAIGDGTGGYEQYF
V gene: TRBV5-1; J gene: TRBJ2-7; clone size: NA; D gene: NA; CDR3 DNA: TGCGCCAGCAGCTTGACCCAGGGGCCATACGAGCAGTACTTC; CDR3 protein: CASSLTQGPYEQYF
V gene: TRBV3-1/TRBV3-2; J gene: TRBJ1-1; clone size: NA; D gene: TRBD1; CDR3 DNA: TGTGCCAGCAGCCAACAACAGGGGTACACTGAAGCTTTCTTT; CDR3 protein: CASSQQQGYTEAFF
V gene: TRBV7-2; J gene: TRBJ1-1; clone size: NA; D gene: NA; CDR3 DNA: TGTGCCAGCAGCTTATGGGGAGGGACTGAAGCTTTCTTT; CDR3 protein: CASSLWGGTEAFF
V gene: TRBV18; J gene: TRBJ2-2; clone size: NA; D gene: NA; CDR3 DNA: TGTGCCAGCTCACTCGCAGAATTCACCGGGGAGCTGTTTTTT; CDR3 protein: CASSLAEFTGELFF
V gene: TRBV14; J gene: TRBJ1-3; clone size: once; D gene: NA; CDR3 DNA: TGTGCCAGCAGCCAAGATGGCAGTTACTCTGGAAACACCATATATTTT; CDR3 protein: CASSQDGSYSGNTIYF
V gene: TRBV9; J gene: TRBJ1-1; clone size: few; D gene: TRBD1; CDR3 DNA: TGTGCCAGCAGCACAAACAGGGGCACTGAAGCTTTCTTT; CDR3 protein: CASSTNRGTEAFF
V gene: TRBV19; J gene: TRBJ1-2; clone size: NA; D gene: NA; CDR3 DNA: TGTGCCAGTAGTATATGGGCAAGCCGAAATGGCTACACCTTC; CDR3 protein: CASSIWASRNGYTF
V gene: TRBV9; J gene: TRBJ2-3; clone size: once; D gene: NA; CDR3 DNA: TGTGCCAGCAGCGTAGGGGGGGGCTGGGATACGCAGTATTTT; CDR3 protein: CASSVGGGWDTQYF
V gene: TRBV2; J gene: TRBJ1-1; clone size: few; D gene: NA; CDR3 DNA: TGTGCCAGCATGGGACGGGGGGGACTTAACACTGAAGCTTTCTTT; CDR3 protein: CASMGRGGLNTEAFF
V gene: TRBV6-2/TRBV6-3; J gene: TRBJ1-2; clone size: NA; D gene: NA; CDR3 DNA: TGTGCCAGCAGTCCGGGAGTCTATGGCTACACCTTC; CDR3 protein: CASSPGVYGYTF
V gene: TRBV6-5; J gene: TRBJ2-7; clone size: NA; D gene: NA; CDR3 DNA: TGTGCCAGCAGTCACAGGGACATGGGCTACGAGCAGTACTTC; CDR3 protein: CASSHRDMGYEQYF
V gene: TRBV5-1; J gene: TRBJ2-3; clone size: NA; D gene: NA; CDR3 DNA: TGCGCCAGCAGCTTGGTGGGGAAGGAGGCAGATACGCAGTATTTT; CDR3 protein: CASSLVGKEADTQYF
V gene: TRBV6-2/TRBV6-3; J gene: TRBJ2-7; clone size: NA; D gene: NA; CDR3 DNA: TGTGCCAGCAGTGCCCGGAGGGGCCTCTACGAGCAGTACTTC; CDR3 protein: CASSARRGLYEQYF
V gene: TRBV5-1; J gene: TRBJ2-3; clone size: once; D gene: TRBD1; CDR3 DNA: TGCGCCAGCAGCTTGGAGGGACAGAGCACAGATACGCAGTATTTT; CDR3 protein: CASSLEGQSTDTQYF
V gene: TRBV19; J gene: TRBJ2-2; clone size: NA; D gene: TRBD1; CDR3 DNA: TGTGCCAGTAGTCAACCCAATGGACAGGGAAACACCGGGGAGCTGTTTTTT; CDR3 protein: CASSQPNGQGNTGELFF
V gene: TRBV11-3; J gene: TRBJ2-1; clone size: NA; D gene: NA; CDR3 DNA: TGTGCCAGCAGCCCCCTTGGAGGTGAGCAGTTCTTC; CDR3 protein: CASSPLGGEQFF
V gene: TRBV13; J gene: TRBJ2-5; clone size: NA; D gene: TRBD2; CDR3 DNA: TGTGCCAGCAGCCCGGGGGAGGGGACCCAGTACTTC; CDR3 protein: CASSPGEGTQYF
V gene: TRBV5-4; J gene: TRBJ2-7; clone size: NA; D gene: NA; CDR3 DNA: TGTGCCAGCAGCTTGGATGCAGGGGCAAACTACGAGCAGTACTTC; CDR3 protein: CASSLDAGANYEQYF
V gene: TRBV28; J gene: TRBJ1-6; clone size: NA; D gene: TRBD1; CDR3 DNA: TGTGCCAGCAGAGACAGGGGAAATTCACCCCTCCACTTT; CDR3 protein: CASRDRGNSPLHF
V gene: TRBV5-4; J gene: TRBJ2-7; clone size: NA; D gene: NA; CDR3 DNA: TGTGCCAGCAGCACTCCCGGGACATCCTACGAGCAGTACTTC; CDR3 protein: CASSTPGTSYEQYF
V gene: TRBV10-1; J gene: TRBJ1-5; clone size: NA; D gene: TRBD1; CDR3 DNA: TGCGCCAGCTCAGGGGGCGGGCAGCCCCAGCATTTT; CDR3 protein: CASSGGGQPQHF
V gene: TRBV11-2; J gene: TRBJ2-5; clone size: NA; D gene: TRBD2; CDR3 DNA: TGTGCCAGCAGCGCTGGACTAGCGGGGGGGGCCGAAGAGACCCAGTACTTC; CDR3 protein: CASSAGLAGGAEETQYF
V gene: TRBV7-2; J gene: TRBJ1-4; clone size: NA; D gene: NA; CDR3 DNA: TGTGCCAGCAGCCCCATAGCACGAGGTGAAAAACTGTTTTTT; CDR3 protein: CASSPIARGEKLFF
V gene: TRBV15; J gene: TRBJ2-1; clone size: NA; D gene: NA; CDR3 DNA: TGTGCCACCAGCAGAGACCCGAACCTGAAGGGGAATGAGCAGTTCTTC; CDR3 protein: CATSRDPNLKGNEQFF
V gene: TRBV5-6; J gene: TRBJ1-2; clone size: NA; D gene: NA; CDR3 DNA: TGTGCCAGCAGCTTTGAACGGAACTATGGCTACACCTTC; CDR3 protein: CASSFERNYGYTF
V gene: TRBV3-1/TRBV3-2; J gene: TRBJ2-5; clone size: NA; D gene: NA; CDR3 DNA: TGTGCCAGCAGCCAGGGGGCGATTCAGGAGACCCAGTACTTC; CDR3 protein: CASSQGAIQETQYF
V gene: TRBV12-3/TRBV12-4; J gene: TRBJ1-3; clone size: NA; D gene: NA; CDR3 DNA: TGTGCCAGCAGTTTCGGGGGAAACACCATATATTTT; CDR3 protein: CASSFGGNTIYF
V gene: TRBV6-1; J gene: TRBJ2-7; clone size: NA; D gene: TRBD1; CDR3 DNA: TGTGCCAGCAGTGACCCGGGACAGGGGAAAGGCTACGAGCAGTACTTC; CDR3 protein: CASSDPGQGKGYEQYF
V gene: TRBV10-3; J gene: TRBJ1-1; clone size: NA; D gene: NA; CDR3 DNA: TGTGCCATCAGTGTAGGGACACCCAGGGACACTGAAGCTTTCTTT; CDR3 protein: CAISVGTPRDTEAFF
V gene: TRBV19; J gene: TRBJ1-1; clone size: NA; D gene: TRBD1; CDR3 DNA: TGTGCCAGTATGTTTGAGGGGGCGGAGGGCACTGAAGCTTTCTTT; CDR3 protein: CASMFEGAEGTEAFF
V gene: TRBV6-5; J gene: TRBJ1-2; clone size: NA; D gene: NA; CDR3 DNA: TGTGCCAGCAGTTACTCGACGGGTGGCTACACCTTC; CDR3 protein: CASSYSTGGYTF
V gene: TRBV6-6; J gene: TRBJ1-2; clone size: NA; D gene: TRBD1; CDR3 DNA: TGTGCCAGCAGTTACGACGGACAGGGATTTAACTATGGCTACACCTTC; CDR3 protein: CASSYDGQGFNYGYTF
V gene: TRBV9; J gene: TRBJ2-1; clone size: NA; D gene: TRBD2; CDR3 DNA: TGTGCCAGCAGCCCACTTAGCGGGGGGTACAATGAGCAGTTCTTC; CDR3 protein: CASSPLSGGYNEQFF
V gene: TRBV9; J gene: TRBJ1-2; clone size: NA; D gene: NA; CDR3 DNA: TGTGCCAGCGATAGCTCCGCGTATGGCTACACCTTC; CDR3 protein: CASDSSAYGYTF
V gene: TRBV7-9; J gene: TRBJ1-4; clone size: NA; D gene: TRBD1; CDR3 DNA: TGTGCCAGCAGCTTAGGGGACAGGTCCCCGTTTTTT; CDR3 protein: CASSLGDRSPFF
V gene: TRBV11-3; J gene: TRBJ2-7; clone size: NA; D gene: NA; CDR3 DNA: TGTGCCAGCAGTTCCGGGGGGCCGCAGCTGGACGAGCAGTACTTC; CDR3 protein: CASSSGGPQLDEQYF
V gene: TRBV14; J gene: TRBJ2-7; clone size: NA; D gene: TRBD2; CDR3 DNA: TGTGCCAGCAAAAGGACTAGCGGGAGTAACCTCGAGCAGTACTTC; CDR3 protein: CASKRTSGSNLEQYF
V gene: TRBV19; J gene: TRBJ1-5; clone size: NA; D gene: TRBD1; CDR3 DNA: TGTGCCAGTAGTATAAGGGGGGCGGCAGGGGGCCAGCCCCAGCATTTT; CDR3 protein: CASSIRGAAGGQPQHF
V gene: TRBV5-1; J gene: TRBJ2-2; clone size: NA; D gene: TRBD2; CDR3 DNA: TGCGCCAGCAGCTTGGAAGGACTAGCGGGAGATCACACCGGGGAGCTGTTTTTT; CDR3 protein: CASSLEGLAGDHTGELFF
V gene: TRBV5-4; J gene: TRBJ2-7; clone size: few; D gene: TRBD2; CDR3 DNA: TGTGCCAGCAGCGGACTACTAGCGGGGGGCCCCCCCACGGAGCAGTACTTC; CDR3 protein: CASSGLLAGGPPTEQYF
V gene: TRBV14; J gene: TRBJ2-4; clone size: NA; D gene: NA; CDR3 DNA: TGTGCCAGCAGCCAGACCTCTTTGCGGGAATTAGCCAAAAACATTCAGTACTTC; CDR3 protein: CASSQTSLRELAKNIQYF
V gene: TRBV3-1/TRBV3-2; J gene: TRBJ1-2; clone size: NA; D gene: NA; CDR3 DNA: TGTGCCAGCAGCCCCACGGGGGAAGGCTATGGCTACACCTTC; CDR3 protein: CASSPTGEGYGYTF
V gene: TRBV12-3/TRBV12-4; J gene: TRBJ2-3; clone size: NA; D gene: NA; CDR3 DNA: TGTGCCAGCAGTTTAGCCTCCACAGATACGCAGTATTTT; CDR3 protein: CASSLASTDTQYF